The sequence of this T cell receptor (beta chain) was determined in a study of cytomegalovirus exposure and HLA in healthy donors. As for this clone: The target antigen is unknown.

Study observations and caveats: TCR beta sequences reportedly predicted most subjects' HLA-A and HLA-B alleles accurately.

Both 60 Vbeta primers and 13 Jbeta primers went into the PCR. Assay: immunoSEQ multiplex PCR; the TCRdb copy retains only in-frame clones and omits some. Of about 60,000 clones detected, 73% appear once; the ten largest clones hold 5.4%. The sample consisted of PBMCs. The sequence derives from a man between 50 and 59 years old in good health and CMV-seronegative.

The CDR3 DNA follows: TGTGCCAGCAGCCCCGGGGGCTCCTACGAGCAGTACTTC. Protein: CASSPGGSYEQYF. The V gene is TRBV7-3, the J gene TRBJ2-7; weak D call: TRBD2 (6 bases). V lost 5 bases, J lost 0 bases, and 8 bases lay in between. The CDR3 sequence is 13 residues long. Germline loops: CDR1 SGHTA, CDR2 FQGTGA.